This entry concerns a single T cell receptor (beta chain). The data were taken from a study of T cell changes during pregnancy in multiple sclerosis. Trimming took off 4 bases at V and 2 bases at J, with 12 bases between the two ends. The germline CDR1 and CDR2 sequences are SGHVS and FNYEAQ. CDR3 size: 14 residues. Assay used: immunoSEQ multiplex PCR; TCRdb lists only in-frame clones, some missing. The sample lists around 35,000 clones; approximately 87% were seen once. The chain has TRBV7-6 and TRBJ2-7, with a weak D call TRBD2 (5 bases). The sample in question was CD8+ T cells from peripheral blood mononuclear cells, obtained after pregnancy. The TCR originated in a female donor with multiple sclerosis, enrolled in a pregnancy study. The CDR3 bases are TGTGCCAGCAGCTCGGGGATGGAAGCCTACGAGCAGTACTTC. It specifies CASSSGMEAYEQYF.